This entry concerns a single T cell receptor beta chain. The sample holds a few counts of this clonotype. The antigen it recognizes is unknown. No clone much larger than this one lies a single base away; base qualities are absent. Sequencing was performed on an Illumina NovaSeq 6000. Using 5'RACE with constant-segment primers, TCRalpha and TCRbeta cDNA libraries were constructed, with sample barcodes and unique molecular identifiers added in the process. RNA was extracted from every sample with Trizol reagent. Library amplification was performed in two PCR steps, and a second sample barcode and Illumina TruSeq adapters were introduced in the second step. Libraries were sequenced on an Illumina NovaSeq with 2 x 150 bp paired-end reads. The authors' pipeline ran thus. Reads were demultiplexed and collapsed into UMI-guided consensus sequences with migec v1.2.7. Using mixcr v2.1.11, the UMI consensuses were aligned to TRA and TRB V and J templates and assembled into clonotypes. A clonotype was counted as expanded or contracted only when both edgeR and NoisET called the clonotype significant, with the noise models trained on biological replicates. For edgeR calls, a false discovery rate-adjusted p below 0.01 and a log2 fold-change threshold of 1 were applied. As an exploratory analysis of dynamics, PCA with hierarchical clustering was applied to max-normalized trajectories of the 1000 most abundant clonotypes. Separately sequenced CD4+ and CD8+ repertoires were used to assign a CD4 or CD8 phenotype to each responding clone. In-frame beta chains were kept once TCRdb had trimmed the public reads at Q25 with fastp and called clones with MiXCR. Rows are combined by CDR3 protein, so each entry shows the most common genes and DNA. TCRdb's processing, not the authors', yielded these V and J calls. This sample holds under 550,000 distinct CDR3 sequences; roughly 18% were observed only once. The ten largest clonotypes hold 10% to 15% of the sample.

This record comes from a study of T-cell memory formation after mild COVID-19 (dated by TCRdb to the early 2020s). Notes on the research overall: TCR sequence clusters from the two donors were found to be largely donor specific. T-cell clones expanding and contracting after mild COVID-19 in a couple of donors were tracked by longitudinal TCRalpha and TCRbeta repertoire sequencing. Two young, previously healthy adult volunteers, one female and one male, were included in the cohort.

Overall study outcomes, separate from this receptor: From day 15 to 85, contracting clones showed balanced CD4/CD8 phenotypes, whereas a second wave of clones that expanded from day 15 to 37 leaned towards CD4+. The second-wave clones that peaked on day 37 were not confirmed to be SARS-CoV-2 specific. Contracting CD4+ clones were located mainly in the CM and EM memory subsets, whereas CD8+ clones were found to be enriched in EMRA. The detection of some responding clones in pre-infection memory suggests that pre-existing cross-reactive memory T cells joined the SARS-CoV-2 response. The study included only a couple of mild cases, and larger cohorts that include severe cases with pre-infection samples were judged to be necessary.

Ficoll-Paque density gradient centrifugation was used to isolate PBMCs. Here V drops 4 bases and J drops 2 bases, and the junction holds 9 bases not matched to any gene. CDR3 length: 16 amino acids, cysteine to phenylalanine. Of all the DNA, just the CDR3 is kept, 48 bases in frame from base 1. CDR1 is given as SGHRS and CDR2 as YFSETQ, both from the germline V gene. The chain is assembled from TRBV5-1 and TRBJ2-4, and 7 junction bases match TRBD1. Sequenced input: PBMCs or a T cell subset sorted from them (not recorded which). The source of this sequence is an adult woman who had mild COVID-19 (a few samples of this study predate the infection). The sample titles of this study are shuffled in the database, so cell type and time point are left out; the donor was told from shared clones. Here is the DNA: TGCGCCAGCAGCCCATGGACAGGCAACCCCAAAAACATTCAGTACTTC. This gives the protein CASSPWTGNPKNIQYF. The full variable domain, with segments outside the CDR3 supplied by the reference TRBV5-1 and TRBJ2-4 proteins, appears as KAGVTQTPRYLIKTRGQQVTLSCSPISGHRSVSWYQQTPGQGLQFLFEYFSETQRNKGNFPGRFSGRQFSNSRSEMNVSTLELGDSALYLCASSPWTGNPKNIQYFGAGTRLSVL.